The TCR beta chain under discussion was sequenced for a study of cytomegalovirus exposure and HLA in healthy donors. Findings of the study overall: As was reported, the classifier diagnosed cytomegalovirus status with high specificity and sensitivity. The authors later found TCR association rates varying by HLA locus, with DRB1 most and HLA-C fewest.

A word on this clone: Its antigen is currently unknown.

V lost 2 bases to trimming and J lost 0 bases, with 5 bases between them. CDR3 length: 13 amino acids. Looked up from germline, CDR1 is SGHRS and CDR2 is YFSETQ. The PCR ran on 60 Vbeta and 13 Jbeta primers. Assay used: immunoSEQ multiplex PCR; TCRdb lists only in-frame clones, some missing. The repertoire holds fewer than 250,000 clones, around 80% seen once, with approximately 2.9% in the top ten. The source is a man aged 30-40 years in good health and CMV-seronegative. Source material: PBMCs. V usage is TRBV5-1 and J usage is TRBJ1-1, with D unclear. DNA for the CDR3: TGCGCCAGCAGCTTCAGGATGAACACTGAAGCTTTCTTT. It codes for CASSFRMNTEAFF.